This T cell receptor (beta chain) was documented in a study of identical twins. Study results and caveats: Modeled out-of-frame TCR alpha sharing in monozygotic twins fell below observed levels. Memory repertoires showed no such pattern, whereas abundant cord blood beta clonotypes carried fewer insertions.

This clonotype was seen only a few times. The antigen remains unidentified. The V end lost 1 base, the J end lost 2 bases, and 17 bases lay between the germline ends. The CDR3 contains 17 residues. The germline V gene encodes CDR1 KGHDR and CDR2 SFDVKD. One entry per CDR3 protein results from TCRdb running MiXCR on the 5' RACE reads. The table includes approximately 490,000 distinct CDR3 sequences, around 20% detected once. These sequences were also reported in another study, on yellow fever vaccine responses in identical twins.

This chain links TRBV24-1 with TRBJ2-7; D is uncertain. The source is a woman aged 18 to 35 in good health. The sample comprised CD4+ T cells sorted from blood. For the CDR3, the DNA is TGTGCCACCAGTGATTTATGGCGTCGGGCGAAACCCTACGAGCAGTACTTC. Protein: CATSDLWRRAKPYEQYF.